This is a list of T cell receptor beta chains from one sample in a study of blood T cell repertoires in COVID-19. The table came from immunoSEQ multiplex PCR; TCRdb's copy has only in-frame clones and leaves some out. The table has about 140,000 clones, 88% seen once; the top ten hold around 1.7%. Sequencing was done on a sample of peripheral blood. These receptors were taken from a woman aged 50 to 60 with acute or convalescent COVID-19. CDR3s include the opening cysteine and the closing phenylalanine or tryptophan. Fields, in order: D gene, clone size, J gene, V gene, CDR3 protein, CDR3 DNA. A D gene is named only where the DNA matches it firmly. Where a row states a size, it is once, few, many or the class of an expanded clone; other rows omit it.

>TRBD2|NA|TRBJ2-3|TRBV9
CASSVGAGGTDTQYF
TGTGCCAGCAGCGTCGGGGCGGGAGGCACAGATACGCAGTATTTT
>TRBD2|NA|TRBJ2-1|TRBV4-1
CASSRAGIEQFF
TGCGCCAGCAGTAGAGCGGGGATTGAGCAGTTCTTC
>NA|NA|TRBJ2-1|TRBV7-3
CASSTALNNEQFF
TGTGCCAGCAGCACCGCGCTCAACAATGAGCAGTTCTTC
>NA|NA|TRBJ1-2|TRBV5-1
CASSFQGGYGYTF
TGCGCCAGCAGCTTCCAGGGCGGCTATGGCTACACCTTC
>TRBD2|NA|TRBJ2-2|TRBV28
CASSPWGAGGNAGELFF
TGTGCCAGCAGCCCCTGGGGGGCGGGGGGAAACGCCGGGGAGCTGTTTTTT
>TRBD2|NA|TRBJ2-3|TRBV28
CASSLYTGLAAGGADTQYF
TGTGCCAGCAGTTTGTATACGGGACTAGCGGCGGGGGGAGCAGATACGCAGTATTTT
>NA|NA|TRBJ2-6|TRBV6-5
CASSYSSGANVLTF
TGTGCCAGCAGTTACTCGAGTGGGGCCAACGTCCTGACTTTC
>TRBD2|NA|TRBJ2-1|TRBV3-1/TRBV3-2
CASSTTSGGYNEQFF
TGTGCCAGCAGCACTACTAGCGGGGGTTACAATGAGCAGTTCTTC
>NA|NA|TRBJ1-6|TRBV30
CAWSKGPRVSPLHF
TGTGCCTGGAGTAAAGGCCCCCGGGTTTCACCCCTCCACTTT
>TRBD2|NA|TRBJ2-3|TRBV27
CASSFSSGYLSTDTQYF
TGTGCCAGCAGTTTTTCTAGCGGGTATCTTTCCACAGATACGCAGTATTTT
>NA|once|TRBJ1-1|TRBV2
CASIWQNTEAFF
TGTGCCAGCATTTGGCAAAACACTGAAGCTTTCTTT
>NA|NA|TRBJ2-5|TRBV2
CASSEEQLTPQYF
TGTGCCAGCAGTGAAGAGCAACTCACCCCCCAGTACTTC
>TRBD2|NA|TRBJ2-1|TRBV3-1/TRBV3-2
CASSQMTSGGRDEQFF
TGTGCCAGCAGCCAAATGACTAGCGGGGGCCGGGATGAGCAGTTCTTC
>TRBD2|NA|TRBJ2-3|TRBV7-6
CASSFTLAGGATDTQYF
TGTGCCAGCAGCTTTACGCTAGCGGGAGGGGCCACAGATACGCAGTATTTT
>NA|NA|TRBJ2-4|TRBV5-4
CASSRGGTLAKNIQYF
TGTGCCAGCAGCCGGGGAGGGACACTAGCCAAAAACATTCAGTACTTC
>TRBD1|NA|TRBJ1-6|TRBV19
CASRLGDSTYNSPLHF
TGTGCCTCTAGGCTGGGGGACAGTACTTATAATTCACCCCTCCACTTT
>TRBD1|NA|TRBJ1-3|TRBV6-5
CASRARQGLNTIYF
TGTGCCAGCAGAGCCAGACAGGGATTAAACACCATATATTTT
>NA|once|TRBJ2-1|TRBV18
CASAAGTDTYNEQFF
TGTGCCAGCGCCGCCGGGACTGACACATACAATGAGCAGTTCTTC
>NA|NA|TRBJ2-7|TRBV5-6
CASSLSLRDIAAWSEQYF
TGTGCCAGCAGCTTGAGCCTCAGGGATATTGCGGCTTGGAGCGAGCAGTACTTC
>NA|NA|TRBJ1-1|TRBV20-1
CSARGRAEAFF
TGCAGTGCTAGGGGCAGGGCTGAAGCTTTCTTT
>NA|NA|TRBJ2-1|TRBV3-1/TRBV3-2
CASSQVRQGQFF
TGTGCCAGCAGCCAAGTCAGGCAGGGGCAGTTCTTC
>NA|NA|TRBJ2-7|TRBV18
CASSPGQPSYEQYF
TGTGCCAGCTCACCTGGACAGCCCTCCTACGAGCAGTACTTC
>NA|NA|TRBJ1-3|TRBV14
CASSPRTGNTIYF
TGTGCCAGCAGCCCGAGAACTGGAAACACCATATATTTT
>NA|NA|TRBJ1-4|TRBV5-5
CASSSLPTAATNEKLFF
TGTGCCAGCAGCTCCCTCCCGACAGCTGCAACTAATGAAAAACTGTTTTTT
>TRBD2|NA|TRBJ2-1|TRBV5-1
CASSLVGAGGRNEQFF
TGCGCCAGCAGCTTGGTGGGAGCGGGAGGGCGGAATGAGCAGTTCTTC